This T cell receptor (beta chain) was identified in a study of cytomegalovirus exposure and HLA in healthy donors. General study results and limits: Per a prior analysis, the majority of TCR beta V segments were productive roughly 87% or roughly 30% of the time.

Both 60 Vbeta primers and 13 Jbeta primers went into the PCR. Sequencing was performed with immunoSEQ multiplex PCR; in TCRdb, only in-frame clones are kept and a portion is missing. The sample carries 130,000 to 150,000 clones, 78% recorded once. Donors were ostensibly healthy at sampling, although undocumented immune exposures were probable. The CDR3 is 15 amino acids. The germline V and J ends were trimmed by 8 bases and 2 bases, with 19 bases remaining between them. The germline CDR1 and CDR2 sequences are MNHNY and SVGAGI (reference sequence). Of note for this clone: What it recognizes is unknown.

This TCR came from a man in his forties in good health and CMV-seropositive. This chain uses TRBV6-6 with TRBJ2-7, with D possibly being TRBD2 (7 bases). The sequencing input was PBMCs. CDR3 protein: CASHVGGAAPYEQYF. CDR3 in DNA: TGTGCCAGCCACGTGGGGGGGGCAGCCCCCTACGAGCAGTACTTC.